These 32 T cell receptor beta chains originate from one sample sequenced in a study of CD8 T cells in Susac syndrome (dated by TCRdb to the late 2010s). The library was produced with the immunoSEQ multiplex PCR assay. RNA was extracted with the RNeasy kit and about 0.5 to 1 ug was reverse transcribed using random hexamers. TCRdb reworked the public reads: Q25 trimming with fastp, MiXCR clone assembly, productive beta chains retained. Each CDR3 protein gets just one entry, which takes the most common genes and DNA from the rows behind it. Here the sample has roughly 130,000 distinct CDR3 sequences; 90% to 95% occur a single time. Roughly 0.11% of the sample belongs to the ten largest clones. The sample comprised CD4+ T cells from PBMCs. Receptors originate from a human donor in good health.

The V gene is TRBV28, the J gene TRBJ1-1; D not certain. CDR3 length: 12 amino acids. V lost 5 bases and J lost 11, with 15 bases in between. Germline CDR1 and CDR2: MDHEN and SYDVKM. The CDR3 reads CASSRSPRTAFF. In DNA form, the CDR3 reads TGTGCCAGCAGTAGGAGCCCCCGAACGGCTTTCTTT.

The CDR3, as DNA: TGTGCCAGCAGCCAAGATGGGGCAAGTGGACCTGGCAGAGGGACGCAGTATTTT. Its translation: CASSQDGASGPGRGTQYF. J is TRBJ2-3 and V is TRBV4-2, with D possibly being TRBD1 or TRBD2 (5 bases each). CDR1 LGHNA and CDR2 YNFKEQ come from the germline V gene. V gave up 0 bases and J gave up 9 bases, with 25 bases separating them. The CDR3 extends over 18 amino acids.

V gene TRBV28 combines with J gene TRBJ1-2; D unresolved. CDR3 length: 12 amino acids. V gave up 3 bases and J gave up 8 bases, with 10 bases separating them. Germline-derived CDR1 and CDR2 are MDHEN and SYDVKM. The CDR3 is CASSFGPLGYTF. The CDR3 DNA follows: TGTGCCAGCAGTTTTGGTCCGCTCGGCTACACCTTC.

The CDR3 coding sequence is TGTGCCAGCAGCTTAATTGGAGGGGTCTATGGCTACACCTTC. Its translation: CASSLIGGVYGYTF. The chain carries TRBV7-9 and TRBJ1-2, with D perhaps TRBD1 (5 bases). V lost 2 bases and J 4 bases, leaving 11 bases between the germline ends. Germline V gene data show CDR1 as SEHNR and CDR2 as FQNEAQ (reference sequence). The CDR3 covers 14 residues.

The rearrangement links TRBV18 to TRBJ1-1; perhaps TRBD1 as D (6 bases). Trimming stripped 2 bases from V and 4 bases from J, with 11 bases between. The CDR3 extends over 14 amino acids. Germline V gives CDR1 KGHSH, CDR2 LQKENI. CDR3 bases: TGTGCCAGCTCACCAGCAGGACAGAGCACTGAAGCTTTCTTT. Amino acid sequence: CASSPAGQSTEAFF. Full variable domain (missing parts from reference TRBV18 and TRBJ1-1): NAGVMQNPRHLVRRRGQEARLRCSPMKGHSHVYWYRQLPEEGLKFMVYLQKENIIDESGMPKERFSAEFPKEGPSILRIQQVVRGDSAAYFCASSPAGQSTEAFFGQGTRLTVV.

The chain is built from TRBV5-1 and TRBJ2-7; 8 positions match TRBD1. The CDR3 is 16 amino acids. V shed 0 bases and J 2 bases; nucleotides not matched to a gene: 7. Per germline, CDR1 SGHRS and CDR2 YFSETQ. CDR3 region: CASSLVGTGPTYEQYF. The CDR3 DNA reads TGCGCCAGCAGCTTGGTCGGGACAGGTCCCACCTACGAGCAGTACTTC.

The rearrangement uses TRBV20-1 and TRBJ2-3; 12 bases match TRBD2. The V gene end was trimmed by 6 bases and the J gene end by 0 bases; junction bases not matched to a gene: 10. Per the germline V gene, CDR1 is DFQATT and CDR2 is SNEGSKA (reference sequence). CDR3 size: 17 residues. CDR3 nucleotides: TGCAGTGCCCGGGGACTAGCGGGTCGTGCTAGCACAGATACGCAGTATTTT. Protein product: CSARGLAGRASTDTQYF.

The chain couples TRBV19 to TRBJ2-1; D is perhaps TRBD1 (6 bases). CDR3 length: 15 amino acids. Per the germline V gene, CDR1 is LNHDA and CDR2 is SQIVND (reference sequence). V was cut by 4 bases and J by 1 base, with 11 bases left in between. The CDR3 spells CASSNRVPSYNEQFF. The CDR3 DNA is TGTGCCAGTAGTAACAGGGTCCCGTCCTACAATGAGCAGTTCTTC. Full variable domain (rest looked up from reference TRBV19 and TRBJ2-1): DGGITQSPKYLFRKEGQNVTLSCEQNLNHDAMYWYRQDPGQGLRLIYYSQIVNDFQKGDIAEGYSVSREKKESFPLTVTSAQKNPTAFYLCASSNRVPSYNEQFFGPGTRLTVL.

This chain joins TRBV24-1 and TRBJ1-5; possibly TRBD1 for D (5 bases). The CDR3 contains 14 residues. Germline V lookup: CDR1 KGHDR, CDR2 SFDVKD. Trimming took 3 bases from V and 2 from J, leaving 7 bases between them. The CDR3 DNA follows: TGTGCCACCAGTGATCCGGGACGCAATCAGCCCCAGCATTTT. This gives the protein CATSDPGRNQPQHF.

This sequence joins TRBV29-1 and TRBJ2-3; 7 bases are shared with TRBD2. The germline gives CDR1 SQVTM, CDR2 ANQGSEA. The CDR3 runs to 14 residues. Trimming took 5 bases from V and 4 from J; bases not matched to a gene: 9. The CDR3 sequence is CSVRRTSAADTQYF. In nucleotides, the CDR3 is TGCAGCGTTCGAAGAACTAGCGCGGCAGATACGCAGTATTTT.

The chain combines TRBV29-1 with TRBJ2-3, with D possibly being TRBD2 (6 bases). Germline V gives CDR1 SQVTM, CDR2 ANQGSEA. This CDR3 contains 14 residues. V lost 1 base to trimming and J lost 4 bases, with 12 bases between them. The CDR3 reads CSVEGMTRADTQYF. The CDR3 DNA follows: TGCAGCGTTGAAGGCATGACTAGAGCAGATACGCAGTATTTT.

This chain joins TRBV5-1 and TRBJ2-1; 9 bases are a match to TRBD1. V was pared by 4 bases and J by 8 bases, with 13 bases of the junction left unmatched. Germline CDR1 is SGHRS and CDR2 is YFSETQ. CDR3 size: 16 residues. CDR3 protein: CASSPLGTGFRDEQFF. Written as DNA, the CDR3 is TGCGCCAGCAGCCCCCTCGGGACAGGGTTCAGGGATGAGCAGTTCTTC.

The chain joins TRBV24-1 to TRBJ2-1; TRBD2 aligns across 10 bases. The CDR3 has 13 residues. V was pared by 7 bases and J by 6 bases, with 2 bases of the junction left unmatched. CDR1 KGHDR and CDR2 SFDVKD come from the germline V gene. The CDR3 region has the DNA TGTGCCACCAGGCTAGCGGGAGCCAATGAGCAGTTCTTC. It encodes CATRLAGANEQFF.

The V and J genes are TRBV9 and TRBJ1-2, with a weak D call TRBD1 (5 bases). CDR3 length: 14 amino acids. The V gene's germline CDR1 is SGDLS and CDR2 YYNGEE. V lost 0 bases and J lost 4, with 10 bases in between. CDR3 DNA: TGTGCCAGCAGCGTAGCTGACAGCCCCTATGGCTACACCTTC. Amino acids: CASSVADSPYGYTF.

The V gene is TRBV29-1, the J gene TRBJ2-3, with D uncertain. V dropped 4 bases and J dropped 4 bases, with 9 bases sitting between them. Germline V lookup: CDR1 SQVTM, CDR2 ANQGSEA. This CDR3 region has 12 residues. CDR3 DNA: TGCAGCGTTGTTAGCAGAGCAGATACGCAGTATTTT. Translation gives CSVVSRADTQYF.

The CDR3 sequence is CASSFEADEQYF. In DNA, the CDR3 is TGTGCCAGCAGCTTTGAGGCCGACGAGCAGTACTTC. The genes are TRBV13 and TRBJ2-7; no firm D call. CDR3 length: 12 amino acids. Trimming removed 3 bases at V and 5 bases at J, with 8 bases between. From germline, CDR1 is PRHDT and CDR2 FYEKMQ (reference sequence).

This clonotype was counted only a few times. The chain links TRBV7-9 to TRBJ2-3; D tentatively reads TRBD1 or TRBD2 (5 bases each). This CDR3 has 14 amino acids. Germline V gene lookup returns CDR1 SEHNR and CDR2 FQNEAQ (reference sequence). Trimming took 8 bases from V and 0 from J, leaving 12 bases between them. The CDR3 protein is CASSPGLSTDTQYF. CDR3 DNA sequence: TGTGCCAGCTCCCCGGGGCTTAGCACAGATACGCAGTATTTT.

This clonotype was counted once. The rearrangement links TRBV15 to TRBJ2-3; no firm D call. This CDR3 is 13 amino acids long. The germline CDR1 and CDR2 sequences are LNHNV and YYDKDF (reference sequence). The V end was cut by 4 bases, the J end by 4 bases, with 9 bases between. The CDR3 sequence is CATSIVNPDTQYF. The CDR3 nucleotides read TGTGCCACCAGCATCGTCAATCCAGATACGCAGTATTTT.

This chain uses TRBV5-1 with TRBJ2-7, with TRBD1 identical over 10 bases. Trimming removed 4 bases from V and 1 base from J; junction bases left unmatched: 8. The CDR3 has 16 amino acids. Germline CDR1 and CDR2: SGHRS and YFSETQ. CDR3 sequence: CASSPWGQGLSYEQYF. The CDR3, as DNA: TGCGCCAGCAGCCCGTGGGGACAGGGGCTATCCTACGAGCAGTACTTC.

The chain employs TRBV12-3 or TRBV12-4 and TRBJ1-2, with D perhaps matching TRBD1 (5 bases). Trimming took 6 bases from V and 6 from J, leaving 14 bases between them. This CDR3 has 13 residues. CDR3 residues: CASSRDFLDGYTF. The CDR3 DNA reads TGTGCCAGCAGCAGGGACTTCTTGGATGGCTACACCTTC.

The V and J genes are TRBV2 and TRBJ2-5, with 11 nucleotides matching TRBD2. The CDR3 has 15 amino acids. Germline values: CDR1 SNHLY, CDR2 FYNNEI. V shed 5 bases, J shed 3 bases, and the junction held 5 bases outside the gene matches. In DNA, the CDR3 is TGTGCCAGCAGTCATACTAGCGGGAGCAAAGAGACCCAGTACTTC. This encodes CASSHTSGSKETQYF.

The chain combines TRBV29-1 with TRBJ1-2; no clear D gene. This CDR3 has 14 amino acids. Germline loops: CDR1 SQVTM, CDR2 ANQGSEA. Trimming left V 5 bases short and J 8 bases short, with 21 bases between. For the CDR3, the DNA is TGCAGCGTTCTTTCGGCCAAGAGACCGGACGGCTACACCTTC. It translates to CSVLSAKRPDGYTF.

J is TRBJ2-5 and V is TRBV7-2; unclear D gene. The CDR3 consists of 11 residues. Germline values: CDR1 SGHTA, CDR2 FQGNSA. V was clipped by 1 base and J by 10 bases, with 7 bases between them. The CDR3 DNA reads TGTGCCAGCAGCTTAGACAGAGGCCAGTACTTC. Protein: CASSLDRGQYF.

The V gene is TRBV5-1, the J gene TRBJ2-1; D unresolved. CDR1 is SGHRS and CDR2 is YFSETQ in the germline V gene. The V gene lost 7 bases and the J gene lost 0 bases, with 14 bases spanning the gap. This CDR3 comprises 15 residues. As DNA, the CDR3 is TGCGCCAGCGGACCGACAACGAGCTCCTACAATGAGCAGTTCTTC. Translating it yields CASGPTTSSYNEQFF.

The chain has TRBV29-1 and TRBJ2-1; 8 bases are shared with TRBD2. This CDR3 has 14 residues. Germline CDR1 and CDR2: SQVTM and ANQGSEA. With V trimmed by 5 bases and J by 7 bases, 10 bases remained unmatched. The CDR3 loop is CSVRAGGRGNEQFF. CDR3 sequence (DNA): TGCAGCGTTAGGGCGGGAGGACGCGGGAATGAGCAGTTCTTC.

This clonotype was observed a single time. CDR3 amino acids: CASSPGTGGAYEQYF. As DNA, the CDR3 is TGTGCCAGCAGTCCCGGGACAGGGGGCGCCTACGAGCAGTACTTC. The V and J genes are TRBV12-3 or TRBV12-4 and TRBJ2-7; 12 bases map to TRBD1. This CDR3 comprises 15 residues. J gave up 2 bases and V 5 bases, and 4 bases lay outside the gene matches.

The J gene is TRBJ2-4, the V gene TRBV29-1; D ambiguous. The CDR3 totals 13 residues. Germline assignment: CDR1 SQVTM and CDR2 ANQGSEA. V lost 0 bases and J 1 base, leaving 4 bases between the germline ends. Here the CDR3 reads CSVEDRAKNIQYF. CDR3 bases: TGCAGCGTTGAAGACAGGGCCAAAAACATTCAGTACTTC.

This rearrangement joins TRBV14 to TRBJ2-3, with unresolved D. The length of the CDR3 is 13 residues. Trimming cost V 0 bases and J 7 bases, with 8 bases left between them. Per germline, CDR1 SGHDN and CDR2 FVKESK. The CDR3 nucleotides are TGTGCCAGCAGCCAAGATCAAACATATACGCAGTATTTT. Protein: CASSQDQTYTQYF. Combining the CDR3 with reference TRBV14 and TRBJ2-3 gives the whole variable domain EAGVTQFPSHSVIEKGQTVTLRCDPISGHDNLYWYRRVMGKEIKFLLHFVKESKQDESGMPNNRFLAERTGGTYSTLKVQPAELEDSGVYFCASSQDQTYTQYFGPGTRLTVL.

V and J are TRBV27 and TRBJ1-5; D unclear. Trimming pared 4 bases from V and 6 bases from J, leaving 13 bases between. From germline, CDR1 is MNHEY and CDR2 SMNVEV (reference sequence). The CDR3 sequence is 14 residues long. The CDR3 is CASSYNPTLQPQHF. The CDR3 coding sequence is TGTGCCAGCAGTTACAACCCCACTCTTCAGCCCCAGCATTTT.

This clonotype was found once. The chain combines TRBV5-1 with TRBJ2-5; 7 bases fit TRBD2. Unmatched junction bases numbered 16, after V lost 1 base and J lost 4 bases. This CDR3 spans 18 amino acids. From germline, CDR1 is SGHRS and CDR2 YFSETQ. CDR3 coding DNA: TGCGCCAGCAGCTTGACCGTAGCGGGTCTGTTTCCGGGAGAGACCCAGTACTTC. It translates to CASSLTVAGLFPGETQYF.

This clonotype was seen once. The genes are TRBV20-1 and TRBJ1-2; unclear D gene. CDR1 is DFQATT, CDR2 SNEGSKA, per germline (reference sequence). The CDR3 is 13 residues long. The V gene lost 3 bases and the J gene lost 8 bases, with 16 bases spanning the gap. The CDR3 protein is CSASLEAGRGYTF. In nucleotides, the CDR3 is TGCAGTGCTAGTTTAGAGGCGGGAAGGGGCTACACCTTC.

The DNA for the CDR3 is TGTGCCACCAGCCCTAACGTCCTAGCGGGCTACAATGAGCAGTTCTTC. Amino acids: CATSPNVLAGYNEQFF. This chain connects TRBV15 to TRBJ2-1, with 8 bases identical to TRBD2. Germline CDR1 LNHNV, CDR2 YYDKDF (reference sequence). V trimming: 5 bases; J trimming: 3 bases; junction bases outside the gene matches: 9. This CDR3 comprises 16 residues.